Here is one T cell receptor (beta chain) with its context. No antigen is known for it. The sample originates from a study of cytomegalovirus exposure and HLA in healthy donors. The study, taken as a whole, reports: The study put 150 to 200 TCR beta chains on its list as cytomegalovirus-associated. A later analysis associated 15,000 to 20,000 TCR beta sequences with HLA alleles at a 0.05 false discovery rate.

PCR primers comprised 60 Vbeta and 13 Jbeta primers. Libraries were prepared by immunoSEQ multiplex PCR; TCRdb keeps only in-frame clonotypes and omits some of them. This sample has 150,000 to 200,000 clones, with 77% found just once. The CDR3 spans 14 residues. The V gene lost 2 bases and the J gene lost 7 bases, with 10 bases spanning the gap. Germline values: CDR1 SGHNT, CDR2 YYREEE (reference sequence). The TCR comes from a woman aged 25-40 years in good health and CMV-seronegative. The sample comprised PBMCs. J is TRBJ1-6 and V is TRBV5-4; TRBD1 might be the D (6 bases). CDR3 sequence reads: CASSFRGGNSPLHF. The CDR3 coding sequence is TGTGCCAGCAGCTTCAGGGGTGGGAATTCACCCCTCCACTTT. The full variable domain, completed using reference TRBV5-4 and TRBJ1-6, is ETGVTQSPTHLIKTRGQQVTLRCSSQSGHNTVSWYQQALGQGPQFIFQYYREEENGRGNFPPRFSGLQFPNYSSELNVNALELDDSALYLCASSFRGGNSPLHFGNGTRLTVT.